A single sample gave rise to the 18 T cell receptor beta chains below, sequenced in a study of blood T cell repertoires in COVID-19. TCRdb keeps only in-frame clones here, not all; method: immunoSEQ multiplex PCR. Of approximately 300,000 clones in the sample, around 90% are singletons; the top ten hold under 6.5%. The specimen was PBMCs or T cells enriched from blood (not recorded which). These receptor sequences come from a woman under 40 who had recovered from COVID-19.

The chain couples TRBV3-1 (or the pseudogene TRBV3-2) to TRBJ2-1, with TRBD2 identical over 8 bases. The CDR3 loop spans 14 amino acids. Trimming cost V 4 bases and J 7 bases; bases outside gene matches: 6. In germline, CDR1 is LGHDT, CDR2 YNNKEL (reference sequence). The CDR3 loop is CASSRSGTSNEQFF. The CDR3 DNA is TGTGCCAGCAGCCGATCCGGGACTAGTAATGAGCAGTTCTTC.

This clone was counted between two and nine times. The chain uses TRBV12-3 or TRBV12-4 and TRBJ1-1; D is undetermined. V was pared by 2 bases and J by 1 base, with 5 bases between. The CDR3 loop spans 13 amino acids. This CDR3 reads CASSLRRNTEAFF. The CDR3 bases are TGTGCCAGCAGTTTACGGAGGAACACTGAAGCTTTCTTT.

The chain employs TRBV4-2 and TRBJ2-1; D may be TRBD2 (6 bases). The V gene lost 3 bases and the J gene lost 8 bases, with 26 bases spanning the gap. CDR3 size: 18 residues. CDR1 and CDR2 (germline): LGHNA, YNFKEQ. CDR3 DNA sequence: TGTGCCAGCAGCCACCTAATCCCCGGGACTCCCCTATTCGATGAGCAGTTCTTC. It yields the protein CASSHLIPGTPLFDEQFF.

A note on this clone: Germline is not matched at one junction end, which may reflect a read error. The chain joins TRBV19 to TRBJ2-7; 11 nucleotides match TRBD2. The germline V gene encodes CDR1 LNHDA and CDR2 SQIVND (reference sequence). CDR3 length: 14 residues. The DNA of the CDR3 is TGTGCCAGTAGAGGGACTAGCGGTCTCTACGAGCAGTGCTTC. Translating it yields CASRGTSGLYEQCF.

The rearrangement uses TRBV12-5 and TRBJ1-1, with a weak D call TRBD1 (6 bases). The length of the CDR3 is 16 residues. V was shortened by 1 base and J by 1 base, with 13 bases between the two germline ends. Germline V gene lookup returns CDR1 LGHNT and CDR2 FRNRAP. The CDR3 region has the DNA TGTGCTAGTGGTTTGGCCCGGACAGATCCGAACACTGAAGCTTTCTTT. It is translated as CASGLARTDPNTEAFF. Using reference TRBV12-5 and TRBJ1-1 for the parts outside the CDR3, the full variable domain is DARVTQTPRHKVTEMGQEVTMRCQPILGHNTVFWYRQTMMQGLELLAYFRNRAPLDDSGMPKDRFSAEMPDATLATLKIQPSEPRDSAVYFCASGLARTDPNTEAFFGQGTRLTVV.

This sequence joins TRBV5-6 and TRBJ1-4; the D is unclear. The germline V gene encodes CDR1 SGHDT and CDR2 YYEEEE. V lost 0 bases and J 8 bases, leaving 11 bases between the germline ends. The CDR3 consists of 14 residues. The CDR3 DNA sequence: TGTGCCAGCAGCTTGGGGAGTCGGGAGGAAAAACTGTTTTTT. Encoded protein: CASSLGSREEKLFF.

V gene TRBV7-9 combines with J gene TRBJ1-1; the match to TRBD1 covers 8 bases. The CDR3 has 16 amino acids. CDR1 is SEHNR, CDR2 FQNEAQ, per germline (reference sequence). The J segment lost 3 bases and the V segment lost 2 bases, leaving 8 bases of the junction unmatched. The CDR3 is CASSLIFDRGDTEAFF. The DNA of the CDR3 is TGTGCCAGCAGCTTAATTTTCGACAGGGGCGACACTGAAGCTTTCTTT.

The DNA of the CDR3 is TGTGCCAGCAGCTTATCGGAAGAGACCCAGTACTTC. As protein: CASSLSEETQYF. The V call is TRBV7-2, the J call TRBJ2-5; D is unclear. The CDR3 runs to 12 residues. Germline lookup yields CDR1 SGHTA and CDR2 FQGNSA. V shed 2 bases and J shed 3 bases, with 4 bases lying between them.

This chain uses TRBV6-5 with TRBJ2-3; 7 positions agree with TRBD2. The CDR3 runs to 15 residues. CDR1 is MNHEY and CDR2 is SVGAGI in the germline V gene. The J segment lost 3 bases and the V segment lost 5 bases, leaving 8 bases of the junction unmatched. CDR3: CASSRERGPTDTQYF. The DNA for the CDR3 is TGTGCCAGCAGTCGGGAGCGGGGACCTACAGATACGCAGTATTTT.

The chain uses TRBV24-1 and TRBJ1-2; no clear D gene. In germline, CDR1 is KGHDR, CDR2 SFDVKD. The CDR3 runs 13 residues. The V gene lost 4 bases and the J gene lost 8 bases, with 13 bases spanning the gap. CDR3 DNA sequence: TGTGCCACCAGTGACCCCTTTTCTGGCGGCTACACCTTC. Its protein is CATSDPFSGGYTF.

The V and J genes are TRBV2 and TRBJ2-3; unclear D gene. The CDR3 totals 15 residues. Trimming removed 2 bases at V and 4 bases at J, with 13 bases between. Germline values: CDR1 SNHLY, CDR2 FYNNEI. CDR3 in amino acids: CASSENSSGPDTQYF. Written as DNA, the CDR3 is TGTGCCAGCAGTGAAAACTCCTCGGGTCCAGATACGCAGTATTTT.

The chain is built from TRBV30 and TRBJ2-2, with D possibly matching TRBD2 (5 bases). V lost 2 bases to trimming and J lost 7 bases, with 11 bases between them. CDR3 length: 13 residues. Looked up from germline, CDR1 is GTSNPN and CDR2 is SVGIG (reference sequence). The CDR3 nucleotides are TGTGCCTGGAGTCCCCAACTAGGCGGGGAGCTGTTTTTT. Translation gives CAWSPQLGGELFF.

The rearrangement uses TRBV12-3 or TRBV12-4 and TRBJ2-7, with D perhaps TRBD1 (6 bases). The CDR3 totals 11 residues. V dropped 4 bases and J dropped 5 bases, with 6 bases sitting between them. This chain's CDR3 is CASSYRDEQYF. CDR3 DNA sequence: TGTGCCAGCAGTTACAGGGACGAGCAGTACTTC.

This clone was seen only a few times. The chain recombines TRBV27 with TRBJ2-7; 8 bases agree with TRBD1. V lost 5 bases and J lost 6; bases outside the gene matches: 6. The CDR3 length is 13 residues. Per the germline V gene, CDR1 is MNHEY and CDR2 is SMNVEV (reference sequence). CDR3 loop: CASSNRGMAEQYF. The CDR3 region has the DNA TGTGCCAGCAGTAACAGGGGGATGGCCGAGCAGTACTTC.

The chain uses TRBV18 and TRBJ1-6; 8 bases fit TRBD1. The CDR3 runs to 16 residues. J was trimmed by 9 bases and V by 3 bases; bases with no gene match: 10. CDR1 KGHSH and CDR2 LQKENI come from the germline V gene. The DNA for the CDR3 is TGTGCCAGCTCACCGCGGGCAGGGGGCGCGGGTTCACCCCTCCACTTT. Translation gives CASSPRAGGAGSPLHF.

This chain joins TRBV5-1 and TRBJ1-4; D call uncertain. The germline V gene encodes CDR1 SGHRS and CDR2 YFSETQ. The V end was cut by 2 bases, the J end by 5 bases, with 10 bases between. The CDR3 contains 14 residues. The CDR3 nucleotides are TGCGCCAGCAGCTTCCGAGGGCCGAATGAAAAACTGTTTTTT. Its translation is CASSFRGPNEKLFF.

This clone was observed once. The J gene is TRBJ1-2, the V gene TRBV29-1; D unresolved. Trimming stripped 4 bases from V and 5 bases from J, with 20 bases between. Germline assignment: CDR1 SQVTM and CDR2 ANQGSEA. The CDR3 has 15 amino acids. CDR3 sequence reads: CSVADTPFSWYGYTF. In nucleotides, the CDR3 is TGCAGCGTTGCAGACACACCCTTTTCATGGTATGGCTACACCTTC. The full variable domain, with the rest looked up from reference TRBV29-1 and TRBJ1-2, is SAVISQKPSRDICQRGTSLTIQCQVDSQVTMMFWYRQQPGQSLTLIATANQGSEATYESGFVIDKFPISRPNLTFSTLTVSNMSPEDSSIYLCSVADTPFSWYGYTFGSGTRLTVV.

J is TRBJ1-6 and V is TRBV7-2; 9 bases align to TRBD1. This CDR3 is built from 16 residues. The V segment lost 5 bases and the J segment 10 bases; nucleotides outside the gene matches: 12. Germline loops: CDR1 SGHTA, CDR2 FQGNSA. The CDR3 bases are TGTGCCAGCAGCCCAAACCGGGACAGGGTTTCCTCACCCCTCCACTTT. It yields the protein CASSPNRDRVSSPLHF.